This TCR beta chain was sequenced in a study of shared clonotypes between healthy human individuals (dated by TCRdb to the early 2020s). Notes on the research overall: A few men and two women, aged 18 to 49 years, made up the cohort. To increase sequencing depth and limit assay-specific biases, TCR repertoire library preparation and sequencing were carried out by different laboratories using diverse techniques. Blood TCR repertoires of about five healthy adults were deeply sequenced to estimate repertoire size and the extent of clonotype sharing between individuals. Per donor, three plates each were used for CD4 naive and CD4 memory, two for CD8 naive, and one for CD8 memory. Leukapheresis yielded between about 0.85 and 10 billion PBMCs per donor. The paper as a whole reports these results and caveats: The genetic and exposure-history diversity represented was limited by the small number of donors. Based on pairwise subsampling, the degree of clonotype sharing among donors was expected to be affected by sequencing depth. Across a few donors, about 5% of naive CD4, roughly 3.4% of naive CD8, roughly 2.3% of memory CD4, and under 0.45% of memory CD8 clonotypes were shared. Incomplete sequencing was indicated by rarefaction of sorted-subset datasets, despite the large sequencing depth. Sampling was restricted to blood, and TCR repertoires in tissue are likely to differ from TCR repertoires in blood. Compared with non-shared clonotypes, clonotypes shared by all four sorted-subset donors had higher generation probabilities. Naive subsets generally had larger estimated clonotype richness than memory subsets did.

Taken from the germline V gene, the CDR1 and CDR2 loops are MGHRA and YSYEKL. For this chain, trimming is 3 bases at the V end and 0 bases at the J end, and the number of junction bases without a gene match is 7. The cysteine opens and the phenylalanine closes a CDR3 of 16 amino acids. The retained sequence is limited to the CDR3, 48 bases, with the frame set at the first base. Using the deep immunoSEQ assay, multiplex PCR amplified TCR CDR3 regions from genomic DNA. Extracted genomic DNA from each cell subset was spread evenly across all wells of several immunoSEQ 96-well plates, with each plate serving as a replicate. For sorted subsets, roughly 200 ng of genomic DNA, equivalent to roughly 33,000 T cell genomes, went into each replicate PCR. The purified libraries were quantified using a Qubit 3.0 fluorometer, sized with a Bioanalyzer 2100, and then quantified again using the KAPA Library Quantification kit. Every immunoSEQ 96-well plate was sequenced on a separate single-read 150-cycle Illumina NextSeq 550 flow cell. The study's processing was this. Because only junctional sequences without quality scores were contained in the immunoSEQ output, filtering matching that applied to full-length reads could not be performed. To assign V/J genes and CDR3, sequences were annotated against IMGT germline references using PyIR, a Python wrapper for IgBLAST v1.9. Reads were filtered out if the reads had weak V/J assignments (E-value above 1e-6), no CDR3, stop codons, out-of-frame junctions, or ambiguous translated residues. A V3J clonotype was defined by an identical inferred V gene, J gene, and CDR3 amino acid sequence. The percentage overlap between two repertoires was calculated by dividing the number of shared unique clonotypes by the size of the smaller repertoire. Repertoire richness was assessed with RTK rarefaction, the Chao1 estimator, and Recon v2.1 estimates of unobserved clonotypes. OLGA was used to compute generation probabilities for all TCRbeta clonotypes that the gDNA method yielded from a handful of donors. Not all clones reach the TCRdb copy of this immuneACCESS table, which keeps in-frame sequences only. Checked studies attribute under half of the gap to unresolved V genes and leave the rest unexplained. From that table come the V and J calls and clone size; the DNA was used to work out D and trimming. The sample table lists around 300,000 clones, around 86% of them with a count of one. The ten largest clones represent 15% to 20% of the sample.

This clone has only one observation. Its antigen is unknown. Base-call qualities are not available, and no considerably larger clone is one nucleotide away. The donors were healthy, HIV-negative adults who had no recently reported acute infections or vaccinations. All donors were Caucasian adults living in Nashville, Tennessee, USA. The CD8 memory samples were a combination of magnetically selected CD45RO+ cells and CCR7-negative CD45RA+ effector memory (TemRA) cells. Blood was obtained by leukapheresis, after which PBMCs were separated by Ficoll-Histopaque density gradient centrifugation and cryopreserved in liquid nitrogen vapor phase. Purity and quantity of every magnetically sorted T cell population were checked by analytical flow cytometry. From each sorted fraction, genomic DNA was isolated and quantified by UV absorbance on a Nanodrop 2000c.

The sequence is built from TRBV4-1 and TRBJ2-7; TRBD2 agrees with 8 junctional bases. The sequence was collected from a man younger than 35 in good health. Material: memory CD8+ T cells sorted from blood. The sample's cell subset or site, from its label and the paper: CD45RO+ cells pooled with CCR7-negative TemRA cells. The DNA sequence is TGCGCCAGCAGCCATGTTAGCGGGGAACCCTCCTACGAGCAGTACTTC. Translated, this gives CASSHVSGEPSYEQYF.